This T cell receptor (beta chain) was recorded in a study of identical twins. A template switching step contributed a universal primer site, while unique molecular identifiers were present in the cDNA. Each CDR3 protein is one row after TCRdb ran MiXCR on the 5' RACE reads. In the table there are about 260,000 distinct CDR3 sequences, roughly 7% of which are singletons. This clonotype was seen many times. Antigen: not known. Findings of the study overall: Memory repertoires showed no such pattern, whereas abundant cord blood beta clonotypes carried fewer insertions. It was out-of-frame TCR alpha sharing in monozygotic twins that models underestimated.

Donors uniformly comprised healthy Caucasians. Germline-derived CDR1 and CDR2 are LNHNV and YYDKDF (reference sequence). Germline trimming cut 6 bases from V and 7 bases from J; bases unmatched to any gene: 8. The CDR3 is 14 amino acids. These data are also associated with another study on yellow fever vaccine responses in identical twins.

What was sequenced was memory (CD45RO+) T cells sorted from blood. The genes are TRBV15 and TRBJ1-5; 8 nucleotides match TRBD1. The TCR comes from a woman between 18 and 30 years old in good health. CDR3 sequence: CATSQDRGSQPQHF. The CDR3 DNA follows: TGTGCCACCAGTCAAGACAGGGGTTCACAGCCCCAGCATTTT.